One sample yielded the 31 T cell receptor beta chains listed below, sequenced in a study of regulatory T cells in long-lasting Graves disease. TCR beta libraries were built with iRepertoire HTBI primers and Arm-PCR of CDR3 regions. Via MiXCR, TCRdb re-called the multiplex PCR reads, giving one row per CDR3 protein. The sample comprises 530,000 or so distinct CDR3 sequences, roughly 13% of which are singletons, and roughly 10% rests with the top ten. Time point of the sample: newly diagnosed GD, antithyroid drugs for less than 3 months. The TCR library was made from RNA extracted from PBMCs. This sample also belongs to another study, concerning T cells in Graves' hyperthyroidism and ophthalmopathy.

The input for sequencing was peripheral blood mononuclear cells (PBMCs), taken at new diagnosis, from a patient treated with antithyroid drugs. These receptors all stem from a man younger than 40 with Graves disease.

There are many counts of this clonotype. The chain links TRBV7-9 to TRBJ2-7; TRBD1 matches at 9 bases. Germline trimming cut 5 bases from V and 4 bases from J; bases unmatched to any gene: 15. Germline V gene sequence: CDR1 SEHNR, CDR2 FQNEAQ (reference sequence). The CDR3 is 17 residues long. The chain's CDR3 is CASSRSGTGPSGYEQYF. CDR3 coding DNA: TGTGCCAGCAGCCGATCCGGGACAGGGCCCTCCGGTTACGAGCAGTACTTC.

This clonotype was counted many times. The V and J genes are TRBV2 and TRBJ1-1; 8 nucleotides agree with TRBD1. Germline-derived CDR1 and CDR2 are SNHLY and FYNNEI. Unmatched junction bases numbered 7, after V lost 4 bases and J lost 3 bases. The CDR3 is 15 amino acids. The CDR3 is CASSGGQGVDTEAFF. As DNA, the CDR3 is TGTGCCAGCAGTGGAGGACAGGGAGTCGACACTGAAGCTTTCTTT.

In its sample, this clonotype was seen many times. The chain links TRBV27 to TRBJ2-1; 8 bases map to TRBD1. Matching the DNA end better, TRBJ2-5 makes the J call doubtful. Germline CDR1 and CDR2: MNHEY and SMNVEV (reference sequence). CDR3 size: 15 residues. CDR3 in amino acids: CASSLLTGAGETQYF. The CDR3 nucleotides are TGTGCCAGCAGTCTACTGACAGGGGCGGGAGAGACCCAGTACTTC.

This clonotype was picked up many times. The chain combines TRBV24-1 with TRBJ1-2; 10 bases align to TRBD1. From germline, CDR1 is KGHDR and CDR2 SFDVKD. CDR3 length equals 15 residues. V dropped 4 bases and J dropped 7; count of bases not matched to a gene: 8. CDR3 protein: CATSDPGQGEFGYTF. DNA for the CDR3: TGTGCCACCAGTGACCCCGGACAGGGGGAGTTTGGCTACACCTTC.

The table lists this clonotype with a few counts. The rearrangement joins TRBV6-1 to TRBJ2-7; D could derive from TRBD1 or TRBD2 (5 bases each). The CDR3 is 14 amino acids. Trimming pared 4 bases from V and 3 bases from J, leaving 13 bases between. Germline CDR1 and CDR2: MNHNS and SASEGT. CDR3 nucleotides: TGTGCCAGCAGTGCCCGGGACCCTTACTACGAGCAGTACTTC. Translated, it gives CASSARDPYYEQYF.

The gene calls are TRBV28 and TRBJ1-1; 8 bases match TRBD1. With 9 bases clipped from V and 5 bases from J, the junction kept 5 bases outside the gene matches. The germline CDR1 and CDR2 sequences are MDHEN and SYDVKM. The CDR3 runs 12 residues. The CDR3 coding sequence is TGTGCCAGTGGACAGGGAAGAACTGAAGCTTTCTTT. Protein: CASGQGRTEAFF.

This clonotype was observed at least ten times. The CDR3 loop reads CASSLPGGIKTSGRAEDTQYF. CDR3 nucleotides: TGTGCCAGCAGTTTGCCGGGCGGCATAAAGACTAGCGGGAGGGCCGAAGATACGCAGTATTTT. This chain joins TRBV28 and TRBJ2-3, with 14 bases lining up with TRBD2. CDR3 length: 21 amino acids. Germline CDR1 is MDHEN and CDR2 is SYDVKM. The trim removed 3 bases at V and 5 bases at J, leaving 19 bases unmatched.

This clonotype showed up many times. The chain employs TRBV5-1 and TRBJ1-2; 7 nucleotides align to TRBD1. The CDR3 runs to 13 residues. CDR1 and CDR2 from the germline V gene are SGHRS and YFSETQ. The V and J ends lost 4 bases and 6 bases, in that order; junction bases with no gene match: 6. The CDR3 region is CASSPGQSDGYTF. The CDR3 DNA reads as TGCGCCAGCAGCCCGGGACAGAGCGATGGCTACACCTTC.

The chain combines TRBV6-2 or TRBV6-3 with TRBJ1-2, with D perhaps TRBD1 (5 bases). Trimming took 8 bases from V and 8 from J, leaving 15 bases between them. Germline-derived CDR1 and CDR2 are MNHEY and SVGEGT. The CDR3 covers 12 residues. This CDR3 is CASRDSGEGYTF. In DNA, the CDR3 is TGTGCCAGCCGGGACTCGGGTGAAGGCTACACCTTC.

This clonotype was recorded only once. With a much larger clone just one base away, this may be a read error. The chain uses TRBV6-1 and TRBJ2-7; TRBD2 might be the D (5 bases). Germline-derived CDR1 and CDR2 are MNHNS and SASEGT. The CDR3 is made up of 14 amino acids. The CDR3 protein is CVSSELGLVYEQYF. CDR3 bases: TGTGTCAGCAGTGAATTAGGACTCGTCTACGAGCAGTACTTC.

This clonotype was detected many times. This sequence joins TRBV12-3 or TRBV12-4 and TRBJ2-7; D is possibly TRBD2 (6 bases). V lost 5 bases and J 7 bases, leaving 18 bases between the germline ends. The CDR3 loop spans 14 amino acids. The CDR3 DNA is TGTGCCAGCAGTGAGACGGGGGTACCGGGGGAGCAGTACTTC. As protein: CASSETGVPGEQYF.

This clonotype has only a few counts. The V gene is TRBV18, the J gene TRBJ2-5, with D tentatively TRBD2 (5 bases). Between the trimmed V and J ends, which lost 5 bases and 3 bases, there was a span of 16 bases. Germline V gene lookup returns CDR1 KGHSH and CDR2 LQKENI. This CDR3 has 15 amino acids. The CDR3 reads CASSSLLGLEETQYF. The CDR3 DNA reads as TGTGCCAGCTCATCACTCCTTGGACTGGAAGAGACCCAGTACTTC.

This clonotype was seen a handful of times. The gene calls are TRBV10-1 and TRBJ2-1, with a possible D match to TRBD2 (5 bases). Trimming removed 8 bases at V and 4 bases at J, with 21 bases between. Germline lookup yields CDR1 WNHNN and CDR2 SYGVQD (reference sequence). The CDR3 has 16 residues. The CDR3: CASSSGASLKYNEQFF. CDR3 sequence (DNA): TGCGCCAGCTCCAGCGGCGCCTCCCTTAAGTACAATGAGCAGTTCTTC.

This clonotype was seen at least ten times. The chain employs TRBV11-2 and TRBJ2-7; D might be TRBD1 (5 bases). Between the trimmed V and J ends, which lost 5 bases and 0 bases, there was a span of 8 bases. From germline, CDR1 is SGHAT and CDR2 FQNNGV. CDR3 length: 13 amino acids. CDR3 DNA sequence: TGTGCCAGCAGCCCGACAGCCTCCTACGAGCAGTACTTC. Its protein is CASSPTASYEQYF.

Concerning this clonotype itself: One end of the junction fails to match germline, which may point to a read error. V and J are TRBV7-9 and TRBJ2-1; D is unresolved. Germline V lookup: CDR1 SEHNR, CDR2 FQNEAQ (reference sequence). The CDR3 covers 12 residues. In DNA, the CDR3 is TGTGCCAGCAGCTTAGACTGGGATGAGCGGTTCTTC. Translated: CASSLDWDERFF. The whole variable domain, remainder taken from reference TRBV7-9 and TRBJ2-1, is DTGVSQNPRHKITKRGQNVTFRCDPISEHNRLYWYRQTLGQGPEFLTYFQNEAQLEKSRLLSDRFSAERPKGSFSTLEIQRTEQGDSAMYLCASSLDWDERFFGPGTRLTVL.

The chain uses TRBV5-1 and TRBJ2-2; D possibly corresponds to TRBD2 (6 bases). From germline, CDR1 is SGHRS and CDR2 YFSETQ. Between the trimmed V and J ends, which lost 4 bases and 5 bases, there was a span of 21 bases. CDR3 length: 17 residues. Here the CDR3 DNA reads TGCGCCAGCAGCCCTTCCGGGACCCTAGCGAGGACCGGGGAGCTGTTTTTT. Amino acid sequence: CASSPSGTLARTGELFF.

This clonotype was counted many times. The CDR3 spells CASGPGISGANVLTF. Written as DNA, the CDR3 is TGTGCTAGTGGTCCCGGCATCTCTGGGGCCAACGTCCTGACTTTC. The chain is built from TRBV12-5 and TRBJ2-6; D gene uncertain. Germline-derived CDR1 and CDR2 are LGHNT and FRNRAP. This CDR3 spans 15 amino acids. V was trimmed by 5 bases and J by 0 bases, leaving 8 bases between them.

This clonotype appeared many times. The chain is built from TRBV14 and TRBJ2-5; 9 bases fit TRBD1. In germline, CDR1 is SGHDN, CDR2 FVKESK. V trimming: 3 bases; J trimming: 1 base; junction bases outside the gene matches: 3. The CDR3 consists of 15 residues. The CDR3 is CASSHGTGTQETQYF. The CDR3 region has the DNA TGTGCCAGCAGCCACGGGACAGGGACCCAAGAGACCCAGTACTTC.

The chain is built from TRBV24-1 and TRBJ2-7, with unresolved D. The CDR3 is made up of 14 amino acids. V was shortened by 0 bases and J by 2 bases, with 7 bases between the two germline ends. CDR1 KGHDR and CDR2 SFDVKD come from the germline V gene. DNA for the CDR3: TGTGCCACCAGTGATTTGAATAGACCCTACGAGCAGTACTTC. Protein: CATSDLNRPYEQYF.

The chain uses TRBV6-1 and TRBJ2-3, with TRBD2 matching 7 bases. Germline V gene lookup returns CDR1 MNHNS and CDR2 SASEGT. The V and J ends lost 6 bases and 2 bases, in that order; junction bases with no gene match: 11. The CDR3 length is 16 residues. CDR3 bases: TGTGCCAGCAGACATCAGACTAGCCCCACCACAGATACGCAGTATTTT. It encodes CASRHQTSPTTDTQYF.

To note about this clonotype: Given a much more abundant clone one base away, this may be a read error. V usage is TRBV11-3 and J usage is TRBJ2-1; perhaps TRBD2 as D (6 bases). Germline lookup yields CDR1 SGHNT and CDR2 YENEEA. The CDR3 extends over 15 amino acids. The CDR3 is CASNLDGTGVNEQFF. DNA of the CDR3: TGTGCCAGCAACTTAGATGGGACGGGAGTAAATGAGCAGTTCTTC. Full variable domain (outside the CDR3, taken from reference TRBV11-3 and TRBJ2-1): EAGVVQSPRYKIIEKKQPVAFWCNPISGHNTLYWYLQNLGQGPELLIRYENEEAVDDSQLPKDRFSAERLKGVDSTLKIQPAELGDSAVYLCASNLDGTGVNEQFFGPGTRLTVL.

This clonotype was counted at least ten times. This chain joins TRBV11-2 and TRBJ2-1; D is perhaps TRBD1 or TRBD2 (5 bases each). Trimming stripped 2 bases from V and 9 bases from J, with 14 bases between. Germline assignment: CDR1 SGHAT and CDR2 FQNNGV. This CDR3 spans 14 amino acids. The chain's CDR3 is CASSLSTGAGEQFF. As DNA, the CDR3 is TGTGCCAGCAGCTTATCAACCGGGGCCGGTGAGCAGTTCTTC.

This clonotype was counted many times. This rearrangement joins TRBV11-2 to TRBJ2-1, with D uncertain. Trimming removed 0 bases from V and 6 bases from J, with 6 bases in between. The germline gives CDR1 SGHAT, CDR2 FQNNGV. CDR3 size: 13 residues. Here the CDR3 DNA reads TGTGCCAGCAGCTTAGAACGGATCAATGAGCAGTTCTTC. Its protein product is CASSLERINEQFF. The entire variable domain, with the rest obtained from reference TRBV11-2 and TRBJ2-1, is as follows: EAGVAQSPRYKIIEKRQSVAFWCNPISGHATLYWYQQILGQGPKLLIQFQNNGVVDDSQLPKDRFSAERLKGVDSTLKIQPAKLEDSAVYLCASSLERINEQFFGPGTRLTVL.

The rearrangement uses TRBV6-5 and TRBJ2-2; TRBD2 might be the D (6 bases). V lost 2 bases and J lost 4, with 14 bases in between. The germline gives CDR1 MNHEY, CDR2 SVGAGI. The CDR3 sequence is 16 residues long. The CDR3 reads CASSYAGPPPTGELFF. As DNA, the CDR3 is TGTGCCAGCAGTTACGCGGGACCTCCCCCCACCGGGGAGCTGTTTTTT.

This clonotype turned up a few times. V gene TRBV30 combines with J gene TRBJ1-2, with TRBD1 matching over 7 bases. This CDR3 region has 14 residues. V was pared by 0 bases and J by 6 bases, with 7 bases of the junction left unmatched. Germline loops: CDR1 GTSNPN, CDR2 SVGIG (reference sequence). The CDR3 nucleotides are TGTGCCTGGAGTGTACATAGAGGGGGCGATGGCTACACCTTC. Encoded protein: CAWSVHRGGDGYTF.

This clonotype occurred a few times. This rearrangement joins TRBV12-5 to TRBJ2-7; the D gene is possibly TRBD2 (6 bases). CDR1 LGHNT and CDR2 FRNRAP come from the germline V gene. V was pared by 2 bases and J by 2 bases, with 13 bases between. The CDR3 spans 15 residues. CDR3 coding DNA: TGTGCTAGTGGTTTGAGACTTCCGGGGGCCTACGAGCAGTACTTC. This sequence encodes CASGLRLPGAYEQYF. The full variable domain, completed using reference TRBV12-5 and TRBJ2-7, is DARVTQTPRHKVTEMGQEVTMRCQPILGHNTVFWYRQTMMQGLELLAYFRNRAPLDDSGMPKDRFSAEMPDATLATLKIQPSEPRDSAVYFCASGLRLPGAYEQYFGPGTRLTVT.

In this sample, this clonotype turned up many times. The V and J genes are TRBV27 and TRBJ2-1; no definite D call. V was trimmed by 3 bases and J by 0 bases, leaving 9 bases between them. Germline V lookup: CDR1 MNHEY, CDR2 SMNVEV (reference sequence). The CDR3 is 15 amino acids. CDR3 protein: CASSFLLSSYNEQFF. The CDR3 nucleotides are TGTGCCAGCAGTTTCCTTTTAAGCTCCTACAATGAGCAGTTCTTC.

This clonotype was picked up many times. This rearrangement joins TRBV10-3 to TRBJ2-5; perhaps TRBD1 as D (7 bases). Trimming took off 0 bases at V and 7 bases at J, with 24 bases between the two ends. The CDR3 covers 18 residues. Germline V gene sequence: CDR1 ENHRY, CDR2 SYGVKD. Here the CDR3 reads CAISESRDRQGGPGTQYF. CDR3 DNA sequence: TGTGCCATCAGTGAGTCGAGAGACCGACAGGGAGGTCCAGGGACCCAGTACTTC.

This clonotype has more than one count but fewer than ten. This chain joins TRBV7-6 and TRBJ1-5; no clear D gene. The CDR3 covers 15 residues. V lost 3 bases, J lost 4 bases, and 13 bases lay in between. CDR1 is SGHVS, CDR2 FNYEAQ, per germline. The CDR3 DNA is TGTGCCAGCAGCTTCGGGCCGCCTGGAAATCAGCCCCAGCATTTT. This codes for CASSFGPPGNQPQHF.

This chain uses TRBV5-6 with TRBJ2-2; the D gene is possibly TRBD1 (5 bases). V gave up 2 bases and J gave up 2 bases, with 7 bases separating them. This CDR3 is 14 amino acids long. Germline V gene sequence: CDR1 SGHDT, CDR2 YYEEEE. CDR3 region: CASSFRVNTGELFF. CDR3 bases: TGTGCCAGCAGCTTCAGGGTAAACACCGGGGAGCTGTTTTTT.

In its sample, this clonotype was seen many times. V is TRBV5-4 and J is TRBJ2-1; D remains ambiguous. CDR3 length: 15 residues. V gave up 1 base and J gave up 0 bases, with 8 bases separating them. Germline V CDR1 and CDR2: SGHNT, YYREEE (reference sequence). The CDR3 loop reads CASSLPTASYNEQFF. CDR3 nucleotides: TGTGCCAGCAGCTTGCCAACAGCCTCCTACAATGAGCAGTTCTTC. The variable domain in full, completed from reference TRBV5-4 and TRBJ2-1, reads ETGVTQSPTHLIKTRGQQVTLRCSSQSGHNTVSWYQQALGQGPQFIFQYYREEENGRGNFPPRFSGLQFPNYSSELNVNALELDDSALYLCASSLPTASYNEQFFGPGTRLTVL.